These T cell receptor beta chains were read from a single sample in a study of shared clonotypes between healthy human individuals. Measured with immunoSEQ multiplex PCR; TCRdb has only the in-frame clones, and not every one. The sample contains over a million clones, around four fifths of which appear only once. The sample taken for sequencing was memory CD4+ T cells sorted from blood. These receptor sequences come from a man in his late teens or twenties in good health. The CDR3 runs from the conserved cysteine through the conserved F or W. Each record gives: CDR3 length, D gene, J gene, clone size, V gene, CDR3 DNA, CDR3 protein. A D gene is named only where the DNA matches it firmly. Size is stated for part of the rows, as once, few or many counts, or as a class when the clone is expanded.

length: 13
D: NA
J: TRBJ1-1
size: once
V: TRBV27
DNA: TGTGCCAGCAGTTTATTAGGGGTCACTGAAGCTTTCTTT
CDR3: CASSLLGVTEAFF

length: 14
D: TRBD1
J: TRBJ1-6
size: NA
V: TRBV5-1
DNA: TGCGCCAGCAGCCCGGGGACAGTCGGGTCACCCCTCCACTTT
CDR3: CASSPGTVGSPLHF

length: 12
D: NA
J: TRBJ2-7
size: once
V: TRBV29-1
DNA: TGCAGCGTTGAGGGCCAGAGCTACGAGCAGTACTTC
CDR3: CSVEGQSYEQYF

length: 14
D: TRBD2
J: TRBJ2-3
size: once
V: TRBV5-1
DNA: TGCGCCAGCAGACCGGCGGGGGTTTCAGATACGCAGTATTTT
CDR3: CASRPAGVSDTQYF

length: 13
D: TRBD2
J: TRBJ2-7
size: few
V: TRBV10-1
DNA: TGCGCCAGCAGTTTACTAGCGGGAGACGAGCAGTACTTC
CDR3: CASSLLAGDEQYF

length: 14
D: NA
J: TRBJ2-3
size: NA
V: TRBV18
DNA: TGTGCCAGCTCACCACAGGACGGGGCAGATACGCAGTATTTT
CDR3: CASSPQDGADTQYF

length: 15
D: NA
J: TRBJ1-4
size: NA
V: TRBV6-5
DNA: TGTGCCAGCAGCCGCCGGGAAGGGGGTAATGAAAAACTGTTTTTT
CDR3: CASSRREGGNEKLFF

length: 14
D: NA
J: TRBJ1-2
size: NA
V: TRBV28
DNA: TGTGCCAGCAGTCCCCCTGCGGCTAACTATGGCTACACCTTC
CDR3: CASSPPAANYGYTF

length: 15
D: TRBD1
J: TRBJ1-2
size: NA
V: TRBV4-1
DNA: TGCGCCAGCAGCCAAGATGTCGACAGGGACTATGGCTACACCTTC
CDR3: CASSQDVDRDYGYTF

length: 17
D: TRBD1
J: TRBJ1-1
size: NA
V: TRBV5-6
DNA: TGTGCCAGCAGCCCGACGAGGCAGGGGGCCGTGAACACTGAAGCTTTCTTT
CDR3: CASSPTRQGAVNTEAFF

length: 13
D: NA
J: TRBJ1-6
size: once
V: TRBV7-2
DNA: TGTGCCAGCAGCTTAGACGGTAATTCACCCCTCCACTTT
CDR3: CASSLDGNSPLHF

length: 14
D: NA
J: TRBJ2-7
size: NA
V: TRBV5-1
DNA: TGCGCCAGCAGCTCCTCGCCGGCCACCTACGAGCAGTACTTC
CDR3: CASSSSPATYEQYF

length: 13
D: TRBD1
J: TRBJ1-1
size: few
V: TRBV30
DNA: TGTGCCTGGAGTGACTACATACAGGGGGAAGCTTTCTTT
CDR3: CAWSDYIQGEAFF

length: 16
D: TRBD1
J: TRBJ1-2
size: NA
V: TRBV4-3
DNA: TGCGCCAGCAGCCAAGATCACCCGGCCAGGGGGCGCGGCTACACCTTC
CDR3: CASSQDHPARGRGYTF

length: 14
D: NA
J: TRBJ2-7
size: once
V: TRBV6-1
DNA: TGTGCCAGCAACCTGAACCGGGGTAGATACGAGCAGTACTTC
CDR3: CASNLNRGRYEQYF

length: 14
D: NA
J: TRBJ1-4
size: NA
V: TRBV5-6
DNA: TGTGCCAGCAGCTTGACAGGGTGGAATGAAAAACTGTTTTTT
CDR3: CASSLTGWNEKLFF

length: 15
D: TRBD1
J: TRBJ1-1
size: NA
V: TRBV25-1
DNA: TGTGCCAGCAGTGCTCGGACAGGGGGATCCACTGAAGCTTTCTTT
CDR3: CASSARTGGSTEAFF

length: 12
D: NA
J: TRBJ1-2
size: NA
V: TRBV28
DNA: TGTGCCACCCGCCGAGCTAACTATGGCTACACCTTC
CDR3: CATRRANYGYTF

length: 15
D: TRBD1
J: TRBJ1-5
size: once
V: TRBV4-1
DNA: TGCGCCAGCAGCCAAGGGACAGGGCAAAATCAGCCCCAGCATTTT
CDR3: CASSQGTGQNQPQHF

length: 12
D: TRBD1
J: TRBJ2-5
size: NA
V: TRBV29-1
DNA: TGCAGCGGTCAGCTAGGGGGCGAGACCCAGTACTTC
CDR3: CSGQLGGETQYF

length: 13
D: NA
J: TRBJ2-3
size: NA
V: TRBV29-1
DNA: TGCAGCGTTGAAGGAGGGGGCACAGATACGCAGTATTTT
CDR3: CSVEGGGTDTQYF

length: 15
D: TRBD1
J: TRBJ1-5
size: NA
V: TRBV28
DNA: TGTGCCAGCAGTCAACAGGGGGCACGCAATCAGCCCCAGCATTTT
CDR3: CASSQQGARNQPQHF

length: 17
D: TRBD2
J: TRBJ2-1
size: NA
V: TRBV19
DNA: TGTGCCAGTAGGTGGACTAGCGGGGGGAGCTCCTACAATGAGCAGTTCTTC
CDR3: CASRWTSGGSSYNEQFF

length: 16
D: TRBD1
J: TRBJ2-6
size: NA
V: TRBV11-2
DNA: TGTGCCAGCAGGTCGGACAGGGGGGCAGGGGCCAACGTCCTGACTTTC
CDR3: CASRSDRGAGANVLTF

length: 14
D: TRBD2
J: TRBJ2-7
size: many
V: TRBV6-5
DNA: TGTGCCAGCAGTCTCCTAGCGGGAGTAAACGAGCAGTACTTC
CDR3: CASSLLAGVNEQYF

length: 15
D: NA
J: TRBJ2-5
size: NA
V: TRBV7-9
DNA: TGTGCCAGCAGCCAGATTAGAGGGCCGGGGGAGACCCAGTACTTC
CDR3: CASSQIRGPGETQYF